This TCR beta chain was obtained from a study of shared clonotypes between healthy human individuals. Germline CDR1 reads MNHEY; CDR2 reads SMNVEV (reference sequence). The CDR3 extends over 18 amino acids. V was clipped by 1 base and J by 6 bases; unmatched bases: 12. An even split of each subset's genomic DNA across several immunoSEQ plates was performed. Measured with immunoSEQ multiplex PCR; TCRdb has only the in-frame clones, and not every one. The sample lists approximately 2.1 million clones, about 92% occurring once. Each sample came from a Caucasian adult donor living in Nashville, Tennessee.

The material sequenced was naive CD4+ T cells from PBMCs. The subset: CD45RA+ positively selected. The V call is TRBV27, the J call TRBJ1-2; the match to TRBD1 covers 12 bases. The receptor comes from a man aged 18 to 30 in good health. Some clones in this sample may be carry-over from other donors' samples. The CDR3 DNA reads TGTGCCAGCAGTTTATATGGGGACAGGGGGCGTTTTTCCGATGGCTACACCTTC. This gives the protein CASSLYGDRGRFSDGYTF.